The clone carrying this T cell receptor beta chain was observed once. Its antigen is still unknown. There are 16 residues in the CDR3. V was pared by 3 bases and J by 5 bases, with 8 bases of the junction left unmatched. Germline V gene sequence: CDR1 KGHSH, CDR2 LQKENI. The data were obtained in a study of T cell responses to AZD1222 COVID-19 vaccine. Regarding the study as a whole: Reportedly, nearly half of unique spike TCRs recognized epitopes outside B.1.351/B.1.1.7 mutations. Spike regions recognized by vaccine-associated CD4 TCRs spanned the protein, led by 160-218 and 743-854.

Some clones are missing from TCRdb's copy, which holds only in-frame ones; the method was immunoSEQ multiplex PCR. Of 100,000 to 120,000 clones in the sample, just over 85% were seen once. Sequencing was performed on peripheral blood, taken on day 0 of AZD1222 vaccination. The rearrangement joins TRBV18 to TRBJ2-1; 9 nucleotides align to TRBD1. The TCR sequence derives from an adult in good health. As DNA, the CDR3 is TGTGCCAGCTCACCGGTTCTGGGACAGGGTGACAATGAGCAGTTCTTC. It yields the protein CASSPVLGQGDNEQFF. Filled out from reference TRBV18 and TRBJ2-1, the complete variable domain reads NAGVMQNPRHLVRRRGQEARLRCSPMKGHSHVYWYRQLPEEGLKFMVYLQKENIIDESGMPKERFSAEFPKEGPSILRIQQVVRGDSAAYFCASSPVLGQGDNEQFFGPGTRLTVL.